A selection of T cell receptor beta chains follows, all from one sample in a study of cytomegalovirus exposure and HLA in healthy donors. Sequencing used immunoSEQ multiplex PCR; TCRdb keeps in-frame clones, though not all of them. The sample totals approximately 110,000 clones; its top ten clones hold 2.5% to 3%. The sequenced sample was PBMCs. Source of these receptors: a man aged 25 to 45 in good health and CMV-seronegative. CDR3s include the opening cysteine and the closing phenylalanine or tryptophan. A D gene is named only where the DNA matches it firmly.

cdr3_length: 16; j_call: TRBJ1-2; d_call: NA; v_call: TRBV5-4; cdr3_aa: CASSSPGGEANYGYTF; cdr3_nt: TGTGCCAGCAGCTCTCCTGGAGGGGAAGCTAACTATGGCTACACCTTC
cdr3_length: 14; j_call: TRBJ2-7; d_call: TRBD1; v_call: TRBV30; cdr3_aa: CAWSSGTGSNEQYF; cdr3_nt: TGTGCCTGGAGTTCCGGGACAGGGTCAAACGAGCAGTACTTC
cdr3_length: 17; j_call: TRBJ2-2; d_call: NA; v_call: TRBV7-9; cdr3_aa: CASSDQYGTPNTGELFF; cdr3_nt: TGTGCCAGCAGCGACCAATACGGGACACCGAACACCGGGGAGCTGTTTTTT
cdr3_length: 14; j_call: TRBJ2-1; d_call: NA; v_call: TRBV27; cdr3_aa: CASSLIGGYNEQFF; cdr3_nt: TGTGCCAGCAGTTTAATCGGGGGCTACAATGAGCAGTTCTTC
cdr3_length: 16; j_call: TRBJ1-4; d_call: NA; v_call: TRBV4-3; cdr3_aa: CASSQDYSEGWEKLFF; cdr3_nt: TGCGCCAGCAGCCAAGATTATTCGGAGGGTTGGGAAAAACTGTTTTTT
cdr3_length: 15; j_call: TRBJ2-7; d_call: TRBD2; v_call: TRBV29-1; cdr3_aa: CSVGGLASHSYEQYF; cdr3_nt: TGCAGCGTGGGGGGACTAGCGAGTCACTCCTACGAGCAGTACTTC
cdr3_length: 17; j_call: TRBJ2-1; d_call: TRBD2; v_call: TRBV4-1; cdr3_aa: CASSQEAGGEGRVEQFF; cdr3_nt: TGCGCCAGCAGCCAAGAGGCCGGGGGGGAGGGCAGAGTTGAGCAGTTCTTC
cdr3_length: 18; j_call: TRBJ2-1; d_call: NA; v_call: TRBV7-9; cdr3_aa: CASSHGGQGSKSRNEQFF; cdr3_nt: TGTGCCAGCAGCCATGGAGGGCAGGGAAGTAAGAGTAGGAATGAGCAGTTCTTC
cdr3_length: 14; j_call: TRBJ2-1; d_call: TRBD1; v_call: TRBV5-6; cdr3_aa: CASSLGTGHNEQFF; cdr3_nt: TGTGCCAGCAGCTTGGGGACAGGGCACAATGAGCAGTTCTTC
cdr3_length: 13; j_call: TRBJ2-1; d_call: NA; v_call: TRBV5-8; cdr3_aa: CASSLAGDNEQFF; cdr3_nt: TGTGCCAGCAGCTTGGCAGGGGACAATGAGCAGTTCTTC
cdr3_length: 14; j_call: TRBJ2-1; d_call: NA; v_call: TRBV7-3; cdr3_aa: CASSLRESYNEQFF; cdr3_nt: TGTGCCAGCAGCTTACGCGAGTCCTACAATGAGCAGTTCTTC
cdr3_length: 16; j_call: TRBJ2-6; d_call: NA; v_call: TRBV7-8; cdr3_aa: CASSLVGSSGANVLTF; cdr3_nt: TGTGCCAGCAGCTTAGTGGGGAGCTCTGGGGCCAACGTCCTGACTTTC
cdr3_length: 13; j_call: TRBJ2-5; d_call: TRBD1; v_call: TRBV11-2; cdr3_aa: CASSLGQGETQYF; cdr3_nt: TGTGCCAGCAGCTTAGGACAGGGGGAGACCCAGTACTTC
cdr3_length: 16; j_call: TRBJ2-7; d_call: NA; v_call: TRBV27; cdr3_aa: CASSAVGTPWGYEQYF; cdr3_nt: TGTGCCAGCAGTGCAGTTGGGACACCCTGGGGCTACGAGCAGTACTTC
cdr3_length: 15; j_call: TRBJ1-2; d_call: NA; v_call: TRBV6-1; cdr3_aa: CASTRREGSENGYTF; cdr3_nt: TGTGCCAGCACCAGGAGGGAGGGGAGTGAGAATGGCTACACCTTC
cdr3_length: 14; j_call: TRBJ1-4; d_call: TRBD1; v_call: TRBV28; cdr3_aa: CASSLPGGMEKLFF; cdr3_nt: TGTGCCAGCAGTTTACCAGGGGGTATGGAAAAACTGTTTTTT
cdr3_length: 13; j_call: TRBJ1-2; d_call: TRBD1; v_call: TRBV5-4; cdr3_aa: CASSLEQGYGYTF; cdr3_nt: TGTGCCAGCAGCTTGGAACAGGGGTATGGCTACACCTTC
cdr3_length: 15; j_call: TRBJ2-7; d_call: TRBD2; v_call: TRBV6-1; cdr3_aa: CASRPGTSGNYEQYF; cdr3_nt: TGTGCCAGCAGGCCCGGGACTAGCGGAAACTACGAGCAGTACTTC
cdr3_length: 16; j_call: TRBJ1-1; d_call: NA; v_call: TRBV6-6; cdr3_aa: CASTSGRLGWATEAFF; cdr3_nt: TGTGCCAGCACAAGTGGTCGCCTGGGTTGGGCCACTGAAGCTTTCTTT
cdr3_length: 13; j_call: TRBJ1-2; d_call: NA; v_call: TRBV7-2; cdr3_aa: CASSLVGAGGYTF; cdr3_nt: TGTGCCAGCAGCTTAGTAGGGGCCGGCGGCTACACCTTC
cdr3_length: 13; j_call: TRBJ1-5; d_call: NA; v_call: TRBV19; cdr3_aa: CASSIGGSQPQHF; cdr3_nt: TGTGCCAGTAGTATTGGGGGGAGTCAGCCCCAGCATTTT
cdr3_length: 13; j_call: TRBJ2-3; d_call: NA; v_call: TRBV5-4; cdr3_aa: CASSSTGTDTQYF; cdr3_nt: TGTGCCAGCAGCTCCACAGGGACAGATACGCAGTATTTT
cdr3_length: 13; j_call: TRBJ2-2; d_call: NA; v_call: TRBV6-4; cdr3_aa: CASRWGSTGELFF; cdr3_nt: TGTGCCAGCCGCTGGGGCTCCACCGGGGAGCTGTTTTTT
cdr3_length: 14; j_call: TRBJ1-5; d_call: TRBD1; v_call: TRBV5-6; cdr3_aa: CASSFGTGDQPQHF; cdr3_nt: TGTGCCAGCAGCTTCGGGACAGGGGATCAGCCCCAGCATTTT
cdr3_length: 17; j_call: TRBJ2-1; d_call: TRBD2; v_call: TRBV28; cdr3_aa: CASRSGLAGVSYNEQFF; cdr3_nt: TGTGCCAGCAGGTCGGGACTAGCGGGAGTCTCCTACAATGAGCAGTTCTTC
cdr3_length: 13; j_call: TRBJ1-1; d_call: NA; v_call: TRBV6-5; cdr3_aa: CASSYSVNTEAFF; cdr3_nt: TGTGCCAGCAGTTATTCGGTCAACACTGAAGCTTTCTTT
cdr3_length: 15; j_call: TRBJ1-4; d_call: TRBD1; v_call: TRBV5-1; cdr3_aa: CASSTGQLTNEKLFF; cdr3_nt: TGCGCCAGCAGCACGGGACAGCTAACTAATGAAAAACTGTTTTTT
cdr3_length: 17; j_call: TRBJ2-7; d_call: TRBD2; v_call: TRBV11-2; cdr3_aa: CASSSLPGLAGSYEQYF; cdr3_nt: TGTGCCAGCAGCTCCCTCCCGGGACTAGCGGGATCCTACGAGCAGTACTTC
cdr3_length: 16; j_call: TRBJ2-7; d_call: NA; v_call: TRBV13; cdr3_aa: CASSLQQGQIRYEQYF; cdr3_nt: TGTGCCAGCAGCTTACAGCAGGGGCAGATACGCTACGAGCAGTACTTC
cdr3_length: 18; j_call: TRBJ2-1; d_call: NA; v_call: TRBV19; cdr3_aa: CASSIRWSGGLNYNEQFF; cdr3_nt: TGTGCCAGTAGTATACGCTGGTCCGGGGGTCTCAACTACAATGAGCAGTTCTTC
cdr3_length: 10; j_call: TRBJ1-4; d_call: NA; v_call: TRBV19; cdr3_aa: CATYNEKLFF; cdr3_nt: TGTGCCACTTATAATGAAAAACTGTTTTTT
cdr3_length: 13; j_call: TRBJ2-5; d_call: NA; v_call: TRBV28; cdr3_aa: CASSLYSRETQYF; cdr3_nt: TGTGCCAGCAGTTTATACTCCCGAGAGACCCAGTACTTC
cdr3_length: 17; j_call: TRBJ2-3; d_call: TRBD2; v_call: TRBV9; cdr3_aa: CASSVGPQGLETDTQYF; cdr3_nt: TGTGCCAGCAGCGTAGGCCCGCAGGGACTAGAAACAGATACGCAGTATTTT
cdr3_length: 16; j_call: TRBJ2-1; d_call: TRBD2; v_call: TRBV10-3; cdr3_aa: CAISSASGDNYNEQFF; cdr3_nt: TGTGCCATCAGTTCTGCTAGCGGAGATAACTACAATGAGCAGTTCTTC
cdr3_length: 15; j_call: TRBJ2-1; d_call: TRBD1; v_call: TRBV6-4; cdr3_aa: CASSDSVTGGNEQFF; cdr3_nt: TGTGCCAGCAGTGACTCGGTGACAGGGGGAAATGAGCAGTTCTTC
cdr3_length: 19; j_call: TRBJ2-1; d_call: TRBD2; v_call: TRBV4-3; cdr3_aa: CASSQAYRTLAMQDNEQFF; cdr3_nt: TGCGCCAGCAGCCAAGCCTACCGAACACTAGCGATGCAAGACAATGAGCAGTTCTTC
cdr3_length: 17; j_call: TRBJ2-3; d_call: NA; v_call: TRBV5-4; cdr3_aa: CASSVGPQSMGTDTQYF; cdr3_nt: TGTGCCAGCAGCGTGGGGCCCCAGTCAATGGGCACAGATACGCAGTATTTT
cdr3_length: 15; j_call: TRBJ1-4; d_call: TRBD1; v_call: TRBV19; cdr3_aa: CASSLDRADWEQLFF; cdr3_nt: TGTGCCAGTAGCCTTGACAGGGCGGATTGGGAACAACTGTTTTTT
cdr3_length: 14; j_call: TRBJ1-3; d_call: NA; v_call: TRBV5-1; cdr3_aa: CASSGGGAGNTIYF; cdr3_nt: TGCGCCAGCAGCGGTGGAGGTGCAGGTAACACCATATATTTT
cdr3_length: 17; j_call: TRBJ2-1; d_call: NA; v_call: TRBV19; cdr3_aa: CASSISHQVLAANEQFF; cdr3_nt: TGTGCCAGTAGTATTAGCCACCAGGTTCTAGCTGCGAATGAGCAGTTCTTC
cdr3_length: 14; j_call: TRBJ2-7; d_call: TRBD2; v_call: TRBV11-2; cdr3_aa: CASSDSRDYSEQYF; cdr3_nt: TGTGCCAGCAGCGATTCCCGGGACTACTCCGAGCAGTACTTC
cdr3_length: 15; j_call: TRBJ1-5; d_call: TRBD1; v_call: TRBV7-2; cdr3_aa: CASSPRTGDNQPQHF; cdr3_nt: TGTGCCAGCAGCCCCCGGACAGGCGACAATCAGCCCCAGCATTTT
cdr3_length: 13; j_call: TRBJ1-1; d_call: NA; v_call: TRBV5-1; cdr3_aa: CASRPTMNTEAFF; cdr3_nt: TGCGCCAGCAGGCCTACCATGAACACTGAAGCTTTCTTT
cdr3_length: 15; j_call: TRBJ2-7; d_call: NA; v_call: TRBV11-2; cdr3_aa: CASSPEAWRSYEQYF; cdr3_nt: TGTGCCAGCAGCCCCGAGGCGTGGCGTTCCTACGAGCAGTACTTC
cdr3_length: 14; j_call: TRBJ1-1; d_call: NA; v_call: TRBV27; cdr3_aa: CASSWGLKNTEAFF; cdr3_nt: TGTGCCAGCAGTTGGGGCCTCAAAAACACTGAAGCTTTCTTT
cdr3_length: 13; j_call: TRBJ1-1; d_call: NA; v_call: TRBV27; cdr3_aa: CASSWTEVTEAFF; cdr3_nt: TGTGCCAGCAGTTGGACAGAGGTCACTGAAGCTTTCTTT
cdr3_length: 13; j_call: TRBJ2-7; d_call: NA; v_call: TRBV28; cdr3_aa: CASSFPEGYEQYF; cdr3_nt: TGTGCCAGCAGTTTCCCAGAGGGCTACGAGCAGTACTTC
cdr3_length: 14; j_call: TRBJ1-5; d_call: NA; v_call: TRBV10-3; cdr3_aa: CAVRQGTDNQPQHF; cdr3_nt: TGTGCCGTCAGGCAGGGGACCGATAATCAGCCCCAGCATTTT
cdr3_length: 11; j_call: TRBJ1-1; d_call: NA; v_call: TRBV6-5; cdr3_aa: CASSRGIEAFF; cdr3_nt: TGTGCCAGCAGCCGAGGGATTGAAGCTTTCTTT
cdr3_length: 15; j_call: TRBJ2-2; d_call: TRBD1; v_call: TRBV11-2; cdr3_aa: CASSLMTGGNGELFF; cdr3_nt: TGTGCCAGCAGCTTAATGACAGGGGGAAACGGGGAGCTGTTTTTT
cdr3_length: 16; j_call: TRBJ2-5; d_call: TRBD2; v_call: TRBV5-4; cdr3_aa: CASSFSSGKGTETQYF; cdr3_nt: TGTGCCAGCAGCTTCTCAAGCGGGAAAGGGACCGAGACCCAGTACTTC
cdr3_length: 16; j_call: TRBJ2-7; d_call: TRBD2; v_call: TRBV18; cdr3_aa: CASSPLLAGNTYEQYF; cdr3_nt: TGTGCCAGCTCACCACTACTAGCGGGAAATACCTACGAGCAGTACTTC
cdr3_length: 16; j_call: TRBJ2-5; d_call: TRBD2; v_call: TRBV5-1; cdr3_aa: CASSFGPSGKQETQYF; cdr3_nt: TGCGCCAGCAGCTTCGGTCCTAGCGGGAAGCAAGAGACCCAGTACTTC
cdr3_length: 15; j_call: TRBJ2-1; d_call: TRBD2; v_call: TRBV10-3; cdr3_aa: CAISDGASGRDEQFF; cdr3_nt: TGTGCCATCAGTGATGGGGCTAGCGGGCGGGATGAGCAGTTCTTC
cdr3_length: 12; j_call: TRBJ1-6; d_call: NA; v_call: TRBV30; cdr3_aa: CAWSGSNSPLHF; cdr3_nt: TGTGCCTGGAGTGGTAGTAACTCACCCCTCCACTTT
cdr3_length: 19; j_call: TRBJ2-1; d_call: TRBD2; v_call: TRBV9; cdr3_aa: CASSHRGLAGEGAPNEQFF; cdr3_nt: TGTGCCAGCAGCCATCGAGGACTAGCGGGAGAGGGGGCGCCTAATGAGCAGTTCTTC
cdr3_length: 19; j_call: TRBJ1-5; d_call: TRBD1; v_call: TRBV28; cdr3_aa: CASVNPGQGTRYSNQPQHF; cdr3_nt: TGTGCCAGCGTAAACCCGGGACAGGGAACCCGCTATAGCAATCAGCCCCAGCATTTT